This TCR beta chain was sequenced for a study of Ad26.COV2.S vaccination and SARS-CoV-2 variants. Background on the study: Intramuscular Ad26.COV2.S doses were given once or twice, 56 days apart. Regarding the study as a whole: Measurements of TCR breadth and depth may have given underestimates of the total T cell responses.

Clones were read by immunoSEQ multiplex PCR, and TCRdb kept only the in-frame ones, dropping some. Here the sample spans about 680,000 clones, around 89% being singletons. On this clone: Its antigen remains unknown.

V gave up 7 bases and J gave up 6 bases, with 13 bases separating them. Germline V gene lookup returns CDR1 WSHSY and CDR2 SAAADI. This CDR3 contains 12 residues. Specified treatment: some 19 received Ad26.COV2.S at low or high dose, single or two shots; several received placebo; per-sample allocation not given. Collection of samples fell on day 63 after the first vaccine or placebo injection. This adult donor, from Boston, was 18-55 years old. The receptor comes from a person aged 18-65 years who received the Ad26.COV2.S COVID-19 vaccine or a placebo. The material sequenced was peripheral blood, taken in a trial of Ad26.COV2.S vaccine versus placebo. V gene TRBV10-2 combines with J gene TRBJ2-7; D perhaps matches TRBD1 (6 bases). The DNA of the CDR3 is TGCGCCAGCAATCATGGGGGCCCCGAGCAGTACTTC. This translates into CASNHGGPEQYF.